Shown below are 17 T cell receptor beta chains from a single sample sequenced in a study of blood T cell repertoires in COVID-19. Here immunoSEQ multiplex PCR was the method, and the copy in TCRdb shows in-frame clones only, minus some. The table lists some 47,000 clones, approximately 92% of them singletons. The specimen sequenced was peripheral blood. The receptors were sampled from a man in his sixties with active COVID-19.

The chain uses TRBV18 and TRBJ1-3; D is uncertain. This CDR3 spans 16 amino acids. V gave up 3 bases and J gave up 0 bases, with 12 bases separating them. Germline CDR1 KGHSH, CDR2 LQKENI. CDR3 amino acids: CASSPRTEFSGNTIYF. For the CDR3, the DNA is TGTGCCAGCTCACCTCGCACGGAGTTCTCTGGAAACACCATATATTTT.

V and J are TRBV29-1 and TRBJ2-1; tentative D call: TRBD2 (5 bases). Deletions cut 6 bases from V and 0 bases from J, with 12 bases between. The CDR3 has 14 residues. CDR1 and CDR2 (germline): SQVTM, ANQGSEA. The CDR3 here is CSVAGLSSYNEQFF. As DNA, the CDR3 is TGCAGCGTCGCTGGACTTAGCTCCTACAATGAGCAGTTCTTC.

V gene TRBV7-3 combines with J gene TRBJ2-5; 16 nucleotides align to TRBD2. Germline values: CDR1 SGHTA, CDR2 FQGTGA. The CDR3 is made up of 17 amino acids. The ends lost 5 bases at V and 5 bases at J; junction bases unmatched: 8. CDR3 coding DNA: TGTGCCAGCAGCCCGGGACTAGCGGGAGGGCACGCGGAGACCCAGTACTTC. Its protein is CASSPGLAGGHAETQYF.

The chain has TRBV19 and TRBJ2-7; 13 nucleotides match TRBD2. Unmatched junction bases numbered 10, after V lost 3 bases and J lost 2 bases. The CDR3 consists of 18 residues. Germline V gene data show CDR1 as LNHDA and CDR2 as SQIVND (reference sequence). The CDR3 region has the DNA TGTGCCAGTAGTATGGCGGGACTAGCGGGGCCATACCCCTACGAGCAGTACTTC. Translated, it gives CASSMAGLAGPYPYEQYF.

This clone was seen a single time. The chain has TRBV2 and TRBJ2-3; 10 bases fit TRBD1. The J segment lost 0 bases and the V segment lost 8 bases, leaving 5 bases of the junction unmatched. The length of the CDR3 is 15 residues. The germline V gene has CDR1 SNHLY and CDR2 FYNNEI. CDR3 in DNA: TGTGCCAGCGTCCGACAGGGGGCCAGCACAGATACGCAGTATTTT. Translating gives CASVRQGASTDTQYF.

Only one count was recorded for this clone. The chain links TRBV6-1 to TRBJ1-6; D unclear. CDR1 and CDR2 (germline): MNHNS, SASEGT. The length of the CDR3 is 14 residues. V dropped 1 base and J dropped 3 bases, with 4 bases sitting between them. In DNA form, the CDR3 reads TGTGCCAGCAGTGAAGGGCACTATAATTCACCCCTCCACTTT. This encodes CASSEGHYNSPLHF.

This sequence joins TRBV28 and TRBJ2-1, with TRBD1 identical over 7 bases. The germline V gene encodes CDR1 MDHEN and CDR2 SYDVKM. This CDR3 region has 16 residues. The V gene end was trimmed by 6 bases and the J gene end by 0 bases; junction bases not matched to a gene: 8. This CDR3 is CASSPGGHRSYNEQFF. As DNA, the CDR3 is TGTGCCAGCAGCCCAGGGGGTCATCGCTCCTACAATGAGCAGTTCTTC.

The chain uses TRBV14 and TRBJ2-5; no clear D gene. V was cut by 0 bases and J by 6 bases, with 14 bases left in between. The CDR3 is 15 amino acids. CDR1 and CDR2 (germline): SGHDN, FVKESK. DNA of the CDR3: TGTGCCAGCAGCCAAGATTTGAGTAGCTTCCAGACCCAGTACTTC. Translating it yields CASSQDLSSFQTQYF.

The rearrangement joins TRBV5-1 to TRBJ2-1; 10 bases agree with TRBD1. The CDR3 extends over 15 amino acids. V shed 5 bases, J shed 2 bases, and the junction held 4 bases outside the gene matches. CDR1 and CDR2 from the germline V gene are SGHRS and YFSETQ. CDR3 region: CASRAGQGTYNEQFF. CDR3 nucleotide sequence: TGCGCCAGCAGGGCGGGACAGGGGACCTACAATGAGCAGTTCTTC. Combining the CDR3 with reference TRBV5-1 and TRBJ2-1 gives the whole variable domain KAGVTQTPRYLIKTRGQQVTLSCSPISGHRSVSWYQQTPGQGLQFLFEYFSETQRNKGNFPGRFSGRQFSNSRSEMNVSTLELGDSALYLCASRAGQGTYNEQFFGPGTRLTVL.

The CDR3 DNA reads as TGTGCCAGCTCACCACCGTCTAGCGGTGAGCAGTTCTTC. Translating gives CASSPPSSGEQFF. This chain links TRBV18 with TRBJ2-1, with TRBD2 matching 7 bases. The germline CDR1 and CDR2 sequences are KGHSH and LQKENI. This CDR3 region has 13 residues. V lost 0 bases to trimming and J lost 9 bases; unmatched junction nucleotides: 2.

The count of this clone is one. The chain recombines TRBV20-1 with TRBJ2-3; tentatively, D is TRBD2 (5 bases). Germline V CDR1 and CDR2: DFQATT, SNEGSKA (reference sequence). The CDR3 sequence is 11 residues long. V dropped 6 bases and J dropped 2 bases, with 6 bases sitting between them. The CDR3 region has the DNA TGCAGTGCGGACTTCACAGATACGCAGTATTTT. It specifies CSADFTDTQYF.

CDR3 nucleotide sequence: TGTGCCAGCAGCTTGTTTGGGGCCGCCTACGAGCAGTACTTC. Translating gives CASSLFGAAYEQYF. The J gene is TRBJ2-7, the V gene TRBV5-5, with D perhaps matching TRBD1 (5 bases). V was cut by 1 base and J by 2 bases, with 10 bases left in between. The CDR3 has 14 residues. Germline loops: CDR1 SGHKS, CDR2 YYEKEE (reference sequence).

CDR3 sequence: CASSQGLLETQYF. Here the CDR3 DNA reads TGCGCCAGCAGCCAAGGCCTACTGGAGACCCAGTACTTC. The genes are TRBV4-1 and TRBJ2-5; D is unclear. The germline V gene has CDR1 MGHRA and CDR2 YSYEKL. Trimming took 1 base from V and 5 from J, leaving 8 bases between them. CDR3 length equals 13 residues.

This clone was found a few times. V is TRBV6-1 and J is TRBJ2-7; 9 bases are shared with TRBD2. CDR1 MNHNS and CDR2 SASEGT come from the germline V gene. The CDR3 extends over 16 amino acids. After removal of 3 bases from V and 4 bases from J, the junction contained 10 bases not matched to a gene. The CDR3 DNA reads as TGTGCCAGCAGTGACCCGCGGCTAGCGGGGTCATACGAGCAGTACTTC. Its protein is CASSDPRLAGSYEQYF.

This clone was found once. The chain employs TRBV28 and TRBJ2-7; TRBD1 matches at 7 bases. This CDR3 is built from 17 residues. Per the germline V gene, CDR1 is MDHEN and CDR2 is SYDVKM. The V gene end was trimmed by 6 bases and the J gene end by 6 bases; junction bases not matched to a gene: 20. The CDR3 coding sequence is TGTGCCAGCAGCCCCGGGACAGTCGCCGTACTTGTGGGCGAGCAGTACTTC. Its protein product is CASSPGTVAVLVGEQYF.

The J gene is TRBJ2-7, the V gene TRBV11-2, with 8 bases that match TRBD1. This CDR3 is built from 13 residues. CDR1 and CDR2 (germline): SGHAT, FQNNGV. J was trimmed by 3 bases and V by 5 bases; bases with no gene match: 3. The CDR3 nucleotides read TGTGCCAGCAGCGTCGGACAGGGCTACGAGCAGTACTTC. Translated: CASSVGQGYEQYF.

The genes are TRBV24-1 and TRBJ1-3; D is unclear. Germline V gene lookup returns CDR1 KGHDR and CDR2 SFDVKD. The CDR3 is 12 residues long. V was shortened by 5 bases and J by 3 bases, with 4 bases between the two germline ends. CDR3 loop: CATSGGGNTIYF. As DNA, the CDR3 is TGTGCCACCAGTGGCGGTGGAAACACCATATATTTT.